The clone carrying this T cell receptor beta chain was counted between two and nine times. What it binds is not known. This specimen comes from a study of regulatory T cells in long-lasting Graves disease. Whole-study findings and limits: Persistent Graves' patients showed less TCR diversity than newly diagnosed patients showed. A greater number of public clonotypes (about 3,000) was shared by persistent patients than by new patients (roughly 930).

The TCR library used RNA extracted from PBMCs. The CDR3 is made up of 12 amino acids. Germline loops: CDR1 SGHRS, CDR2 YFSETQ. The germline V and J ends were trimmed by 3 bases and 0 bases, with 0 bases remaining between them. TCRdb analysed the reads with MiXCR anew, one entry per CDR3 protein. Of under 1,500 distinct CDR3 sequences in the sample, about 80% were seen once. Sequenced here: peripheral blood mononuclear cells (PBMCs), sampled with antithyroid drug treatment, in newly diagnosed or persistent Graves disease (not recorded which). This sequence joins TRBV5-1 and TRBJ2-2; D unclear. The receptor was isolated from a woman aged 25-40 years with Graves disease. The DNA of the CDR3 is TGCGCCAGCAGCTCGAACACCGGGGAGCTGTTTTTT. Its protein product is CASSSNTGELFF.